This T cell receptor beta chain was found in a study of blood T cell repertoires in COVID-19. Overall study context: From T cells, B-cell-depleted T cells, or PBMCs came the material, which was cDNA or gDNA.

CDR1 and CDR2 from the germline V gene are SSHAT and FNYEAQ (reference sequence). This CDR3 is built from 17 residues. In the case of this clone: At one of its ends the junction is not consistent with the germline gene, which may arise from a read error.

How the authors handled the data: Nucleated cell number was recorded as an estimate derived from reference gene primer amplification. Profiling relied on immunoSEQ multiplex PCR, and the TCRdb table lists in-frame clones only, not all of them. The D gene and trimming were derived from the DNA, and the V and J assignments and clone size from that table. The top ten hold around 4% of the sample, which has 180,000 or so clones, approximately 88% seen once. The sequence was obtained from a woman aged 25 to 39 with acute or convalescent COVID-19. The genes are TRBV7-7 and TRBJ2-7, with TRBD1 matching over 7 bases. Specimen: peripheral blood. The CDR3 DNA reads TGTGCTAGCAGCTGCAGAAGTGGGACAGCCTACCGGGGTAAGCAGTACTTC. Amino acid sequence: CASSCRSGTAYRGKQYF.